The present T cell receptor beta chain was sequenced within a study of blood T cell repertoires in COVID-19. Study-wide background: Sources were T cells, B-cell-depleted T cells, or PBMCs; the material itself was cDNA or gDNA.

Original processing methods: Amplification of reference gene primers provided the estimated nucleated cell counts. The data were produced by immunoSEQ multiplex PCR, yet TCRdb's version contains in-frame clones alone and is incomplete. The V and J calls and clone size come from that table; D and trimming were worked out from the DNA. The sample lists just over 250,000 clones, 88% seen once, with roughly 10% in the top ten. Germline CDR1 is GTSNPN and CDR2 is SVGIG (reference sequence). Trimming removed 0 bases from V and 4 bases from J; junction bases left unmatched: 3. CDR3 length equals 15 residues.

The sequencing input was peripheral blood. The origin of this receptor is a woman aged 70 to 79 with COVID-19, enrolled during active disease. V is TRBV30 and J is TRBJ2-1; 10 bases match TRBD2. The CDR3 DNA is TGTGCCTGGAGTGTGGGTAGCGGGAGGTACAATGAGCAGTTCTTC. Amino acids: CAWSVGSGRYNEQFF.